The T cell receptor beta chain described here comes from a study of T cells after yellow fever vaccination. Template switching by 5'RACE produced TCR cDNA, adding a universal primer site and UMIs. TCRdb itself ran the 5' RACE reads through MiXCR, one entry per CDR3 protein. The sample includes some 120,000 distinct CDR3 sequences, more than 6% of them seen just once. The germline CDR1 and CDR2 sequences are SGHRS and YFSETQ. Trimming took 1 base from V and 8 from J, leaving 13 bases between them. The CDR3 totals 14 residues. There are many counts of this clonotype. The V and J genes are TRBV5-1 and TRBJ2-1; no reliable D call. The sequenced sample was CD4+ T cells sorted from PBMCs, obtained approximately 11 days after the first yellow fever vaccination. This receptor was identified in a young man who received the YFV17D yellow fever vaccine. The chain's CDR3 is CASSLSAGDDEQFF. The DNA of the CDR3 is TGCGCCAGCAGCTTGTCTGCCGGCGACGATGAGCAGTTCTTC.